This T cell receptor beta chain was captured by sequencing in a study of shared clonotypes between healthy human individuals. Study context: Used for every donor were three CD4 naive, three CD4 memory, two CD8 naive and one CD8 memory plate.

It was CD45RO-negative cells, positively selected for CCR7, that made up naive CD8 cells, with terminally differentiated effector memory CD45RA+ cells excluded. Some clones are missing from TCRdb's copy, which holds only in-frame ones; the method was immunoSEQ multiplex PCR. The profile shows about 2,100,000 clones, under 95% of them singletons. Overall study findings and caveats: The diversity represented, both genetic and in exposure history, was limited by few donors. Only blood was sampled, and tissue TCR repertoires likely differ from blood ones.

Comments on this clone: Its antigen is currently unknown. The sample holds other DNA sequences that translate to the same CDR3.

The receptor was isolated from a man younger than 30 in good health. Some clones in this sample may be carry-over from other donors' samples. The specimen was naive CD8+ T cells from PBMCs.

CDR3 DNA sequence: TGTGCCAGCAGTTTAAGCCTCGGAGAGGCCTACAATGAGCAGTTCTTC. Translated, it gives CASSLSLGEAYNEQFF. V gene TRBV27 combines with J gene TRBJ2-1; D is unresolved. The V end lost 2 bases, the J end lost 2 bases, and 13 bases lay between the germline ends. The V gene's germline CDR1 is MNHEY and CDR2 SMNVEV (reference sequence). The CDR3 loop spans 16 amino acids.